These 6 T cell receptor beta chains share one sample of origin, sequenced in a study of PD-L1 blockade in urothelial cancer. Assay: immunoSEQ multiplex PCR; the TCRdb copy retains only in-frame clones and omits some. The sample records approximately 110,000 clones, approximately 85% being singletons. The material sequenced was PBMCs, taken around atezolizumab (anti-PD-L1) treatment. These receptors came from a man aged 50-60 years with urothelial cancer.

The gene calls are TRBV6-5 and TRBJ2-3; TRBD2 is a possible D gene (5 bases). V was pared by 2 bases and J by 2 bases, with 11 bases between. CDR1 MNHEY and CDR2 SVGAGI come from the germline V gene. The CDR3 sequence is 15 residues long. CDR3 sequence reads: CASSYTLTNTDTQYF. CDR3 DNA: TGTGCCAGCAGTTACACCTTGACTAACACAGATACGCAGTATTTT.

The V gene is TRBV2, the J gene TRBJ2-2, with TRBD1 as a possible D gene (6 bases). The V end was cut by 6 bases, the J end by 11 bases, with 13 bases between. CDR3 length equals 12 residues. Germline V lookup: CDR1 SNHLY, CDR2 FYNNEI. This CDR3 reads CASRGAWGELFF. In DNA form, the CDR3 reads TGTGCCAGCAGGGGGGCGTGGGGCGAGCTGTTTTTT.

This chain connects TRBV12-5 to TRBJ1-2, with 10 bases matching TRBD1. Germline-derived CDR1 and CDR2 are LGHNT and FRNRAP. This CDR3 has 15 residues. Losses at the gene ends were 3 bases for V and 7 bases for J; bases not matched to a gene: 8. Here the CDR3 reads CASGLADRGQSGYTF. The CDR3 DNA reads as TGTGCTAGTGGTTTAGCCGACAGGGGGCAAAGTGGCTACACCTTC.

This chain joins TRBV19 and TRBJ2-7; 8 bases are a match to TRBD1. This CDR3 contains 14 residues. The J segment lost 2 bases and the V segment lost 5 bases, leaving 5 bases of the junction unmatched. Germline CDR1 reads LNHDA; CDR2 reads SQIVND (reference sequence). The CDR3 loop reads CASSPRTGTYEQYF. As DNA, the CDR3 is TGTGCCAGTAGTCCGCGGACAGGGACCTACGAGCAGTACTTC.

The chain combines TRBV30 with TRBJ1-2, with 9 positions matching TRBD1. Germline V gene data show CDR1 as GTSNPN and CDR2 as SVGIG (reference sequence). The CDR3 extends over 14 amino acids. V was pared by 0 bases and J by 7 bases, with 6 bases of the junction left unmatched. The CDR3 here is CAWSVGDRVGGYTF. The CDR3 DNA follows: TGTGCCTGGAGTGTCGGGGACAGGGTTGGTGGCTACACCTTC.

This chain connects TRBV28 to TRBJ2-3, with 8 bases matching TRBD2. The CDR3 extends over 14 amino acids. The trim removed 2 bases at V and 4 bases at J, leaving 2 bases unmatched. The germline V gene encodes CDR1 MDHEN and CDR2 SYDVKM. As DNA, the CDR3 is TGTGCCAGCAGTTTACCGGGAGGGGCAGATACGCAGTATTTT. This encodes CASSLPGGADTQYF.